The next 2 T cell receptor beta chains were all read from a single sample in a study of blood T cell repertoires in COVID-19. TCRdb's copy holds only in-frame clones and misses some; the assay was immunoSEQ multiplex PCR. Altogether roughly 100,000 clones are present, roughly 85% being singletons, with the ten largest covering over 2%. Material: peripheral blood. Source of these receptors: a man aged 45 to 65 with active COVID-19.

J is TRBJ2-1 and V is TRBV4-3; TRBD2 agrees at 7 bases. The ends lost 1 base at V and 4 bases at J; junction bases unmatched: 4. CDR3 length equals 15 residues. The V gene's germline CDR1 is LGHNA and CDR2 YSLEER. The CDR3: CASSQVSGVYNEQFF. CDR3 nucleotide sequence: TGCGCCAGCAGCCAAGTGAGCGGGGTGTACAATGAGCAGTTCTTC.

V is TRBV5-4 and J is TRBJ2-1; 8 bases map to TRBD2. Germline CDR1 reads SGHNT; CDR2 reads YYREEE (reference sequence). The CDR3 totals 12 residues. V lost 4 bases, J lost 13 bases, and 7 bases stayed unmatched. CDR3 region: CASSPGGDFQFF. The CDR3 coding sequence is TGTGCCAGCAGCCCGGGGGGGGACTTTCAGTTCTTC.